This paragraph reports one TCR beta chain. These data are taken from a study of blood T cell repertoires in COVID-19. As for the study in general: Acute and convalescent COVID-19 specimens originated in the United States, Italy and Spain.

V lost 7 bases and J 4 bases, leaving 5 bases between the germline ends. The germline V gene has CDR1 SGHRS and CDR2 YFSETQ. CDR3 length: 10 residues. Sequencing used immunoSEQ multiplex PCR; TCRdb keeps in-frame clones, though not all of them. The sample carries 150,000 to 200,000 clones, roughly 90% recorded once. Specimen: peripheral blood. The rearrangement joins TRBV5-1 to TRBJ2-5; unclear D gene. The TCR was taken from a man aged 50 to 60 with acute or convalescent COVID-19. The CDR3 loop is CASSGETQYF. CDR3 bases: TGCGCCAGCTCAGGAGAGACCCAGTACTTC.